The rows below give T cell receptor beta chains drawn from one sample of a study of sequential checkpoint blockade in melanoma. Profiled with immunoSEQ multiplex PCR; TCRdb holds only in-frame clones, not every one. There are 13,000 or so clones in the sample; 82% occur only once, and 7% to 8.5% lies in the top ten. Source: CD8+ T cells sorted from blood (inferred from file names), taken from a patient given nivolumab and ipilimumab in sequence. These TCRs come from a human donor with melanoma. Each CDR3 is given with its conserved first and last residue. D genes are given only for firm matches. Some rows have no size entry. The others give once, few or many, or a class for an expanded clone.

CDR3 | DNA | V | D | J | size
CATQGQGWVVNQPQHF | TGTGCCACCCAGGGACAGGGGTGGGTAGTCAATCAGCCCCAGCATTTT | TRBV2 | TRBD1 | TRBJ1-5 | .
CASSSQGLGQPQHF | TGTGCCAGCAGTTCGCAGGGTCTAGGGCAGCCCCAGCATTTT | TRBV27 | . | TRBJ1-5 | few
CASSQDINSGGEQYF | TGCGCCAGCAGCCAAGATATTAATAGCGGGGGGGAGCAGTACTTC | TRBV4-1 | TRBD2 | TRBJ2-7 | .
CASSLSWGERGQTYEQYF | TGTGCCAGCAGTTTATCGTGGGGGGAAAGGGGGCAGACCTACGAGCAGTACTTC | TRBV27 | . | TRBJ2-7 | .
CASSQPLSPSSSSYNEQFF | TGTGCCAGCAGCCAACCCCTTTCCCCGTCGTCGAGCTCCTACAATGAGCAGTTCTTC | TRBV4-2 | . | TRBJ2-1 | .
CASSLGLAGDEQFF | TGTGCCAGCAGCTTAGGACTGGCAGGGGATGAGCAGTTCTTC | TRBV7-9 | . | TRBJ2-1 | few
CASSLGESGYTF | TGTGCCAGCAGCTTAGGAGAGAGTGGCTACACCTTC | TRBV7-9 | . | TRBJ1-2 | .
CASRPRQAFGYTF | TGTGCCAGCAGACCTCGACAGGCTTTCGGCTACACCTTC | TRBV27 | . | TRBJ1-2 | .
CSVDQGWGDVDGETQYF | TGCAGCGTTGATCAGGGTTGGGGGGACGTAGACGGGGAGACCCAGTACTTC | TRBV29-1 | . | TRBJ2-5 | .
CASSQDFSETRDFCEQFF | TGTGCCAGCAGCCAAGATTTTTCCGAGACTAGGGATTTCTGTGAGCAGTTCTTC | TRBV4-2 | . | TRBJ2-1 | .
CASVQGEVTEAFF | TGTGCCAGCGTCCAGGGGGAGGTGACTGAAGCTTTCTTT | TRBV19 | TRBD1 | TRBJ1-1 | .
CASSLWGEERNTIYF | TGTGCCAGCAGTTTATGGGGGGAGGAACGAAACACCATATATTTT | TRBV28 | . | TRBJ1-3 | .
CASSASRDSYGYTF | TGTGCCAGCAGTGCGTCAAGGGACAGCTATGGCTACACCTTC | TRBV2 | TRBD1 | TRBJ1-2 | .
CASSLDFGVNSPLHF | TGTGCCAGCAGCTTAGACTTCGGAGTGAATTCACCCCTCCACTTT | TRBV7-6 | . | TRBJ1-6 | .
CASSDRDRGEQYF | TGTGCCAGCAGCGACCGGGACAGAGGGGAGCAGTACTTC | TRBV11-3 | TRBD1 | TRBJ2-7 | .
CASSDGWNEKLFF | TGTGCCAGCAGTGACGGCTGGAATGAAAAACTGTTTTTT | TRBV6-4 | . | TRBJ1-4 | .
CASSQGSYEQYF | TGTGCCAGCAGCCAAGGTAGCTACGAGCAGTACTTC | TRBV4-2 | . | TRBJ2-7 | .
CASSIVGGLEPQHF | TGTGCCAGTAGTATTGTAGGGGGCTTGGAGCCCCAGCATTTT | TRBV19 | TRBD1 | TRBJ1-5 | .
CASRGQGVDGYTF | TGTGCCAGCAGGGGACAGGGGGTCGATGGCTACACCTTC | TRBV27 | TRBD1 | TRBJ1-2 | few
CASSHLAGGVYEQYF | TGCGCCAGCAGCCACCTAGCGGGAGGTGTTTACGAGCAGTACTTC | TRBV4-1 | TRBD2 | TRBJ2-7 | .
CASSLVRGLKNEQFF | TGCGCCAGCAGCTTGGTGAGGGGGCTAAAGAATGAGCAGTTCTTC | TRBV5-1 | TRBD1 | TRBJ2-1 | .
CASSVGGVSTDTQYF | TGTGCCAGCAGCGTCGGTGGAGTGAGCACAGATACGCAGTATTTT | TRBV9 | . | TRBJ2-3 | .
CASSSPGGRGTDTQYF | TGCGCCAGCAGCTCACCCGGCGGGAGAGGCACAGATACGCAGTATTTT | TRBV4-1 | TRBD2 | TRBJ2-3 | .
CASSSTKDRETDTQYF | TGTGCCAGCAGTTCAACCAAGGACAGGGAAACCGATACGCAGTATTTT | TRBV28 | TRBD1 | TRBJ2-3 | .
CASSLGTSGGSYEQYF | TGCGCCAGCAGCCTTGGGACTAGCGGGGGTTCCTACGAGCAGTACTTC | TRBV4-1 | TRBD2 | TRBJ2-7 | once
CASSSDRGITDTQYF | TGTGCCAGCAGTTCGGACAGGGGGATCACAGATACGCAGTATTTT | TRBV6-5 | TRBD1 | TRBJ2-3 | .
CASSYSGYSYNEQFF | TGTGCCAGCAGTTATTCAGGGTACTCCTACAATGAGCAGTTCTTC | TRBV6-5 | . | TRBJ2-1 | once
CASSLELAASGEQYF | TGTGCCAGCAGCTTGGAATTAGCAGCGTCTGGCGAGCAGTACTTC | TRBV5-4 | . | TRBJ2-7 | .
CSVEGDRSSYGYTF | TGCAGCGTTGAAGGAGACAGGTCCTCATATGGCTACACCTTC | TRBV29-1 | . | TRBJ1-2 | .
CASNQFSGTGYGQPQHF | TGTGCCAGTAACCAATTCTCCGGGACAGGATACGGTCAGCCCCAGCATTTT | TRBV19 | TRBD1 | TRBJ1-5 | once
CASSYVGGNGYTF | TGTGCCAGCAGTTACGTCGGGGGTAATGGCTACACCTTC | TRBV6-5 | . | TRBJ1-2 | .
CASSPYSGGAYEQFF | TGCGCCAGCAGCCCGTATAGCGGGGGGGCTTATGAGCAGTTCTTC | TRBV4-1 | TRBD2 | TRBJ2-1 | .
CASSSGTSVNEQFF | TGTGCCAGCAGTTCCGGGACTAGCGTGAATGAGCAGTTCTTC | TRBV27 | TRBD2 | TRBJ2-1 | .
CASSFGQGIGEAFF | TGTGCCAGCAGCTTCGGACAGGGCATCGGCGAAGCTTTCTTT | TRBV5-4 | TRBD1 | TRBJ1-1 | .
CSVLSDPYNEQFF | TGCAGCGTCCTTAGTGATCCCTACAATGAGCAGTTCTTC | TRBV29-1 | . | TRBJ2-1 | .
CASSFHTGWGPTTEAFF | TGTGCCAGCAGTTTTCACACAGGGTGGGGCCCGACCACTGAAGCTTTCTTT | TRBV27 | . | TRBJ1-1 | .
CASSHGQGVFGNTEAFF | TGCGCCAGCAGTCATGGACAGGGGGTCTTTGGGAACACTGAAGCTTTCTTT | TRBV5-1 | TRBD1 | TRBJ1-1 | .
CASRTLGLAQYF | TGTGCCAGCAGGACCCTTGGGCTGGCCCAGTACTTC | TRBV6-1 | . | TRBJ2-5 | .
CASSFRNTEAFF | TGTGCCAGCAGTTTTAGAAACACTGAAGCTTTCTTT | TRBV28 | . | TRBJ1-1 | .
CASSDHDSVYEQYF | TGCGCCAGCAGTGACCACGACAGCGTCTACGAGCAGTACTTC | TRBV10-1 | . | TRBJ2-7 | .
CASSLGTGYEKLFF | TGTGCCAGCAGCTTAGGGACAGGGTATGAAAAACTGTTTTTT | TRBV7-8 | TRBD1 | TRBJ1-4 | once
CASGGAIFEAFF | TGTGCCTCGGGGGGAGCAATTTTTGAAGCTTTCTTT | TRBV13 | . | TRBJ1-1 | medium-sized
CASSFSTGEDREQYF | TGTGCCAGTAGTTTCTCGACAGGAGAAGATCGGGAGCAGTACTTC | TRBV19 | . | TRBJ2-7 | .
CASSLAEGSSYNEQFF | TGCGCCAGCAGCCTAGCGGAAGGGAGCTCCTACAATGAGCAGTTCTTC | TRBV4-1 | . | TRBJ2-1 | once
CASSSGDSSYEQYF | TGTGCCAGCAGTTCAGGGGACAGCTCCTACGAGCAGTACTTC | TRBV27 | TRBD1 | TRBJ2-7 | few
CASSGLADNEQFF | TGTGCCAGCAGTGGTCTAGCGGACAATGAGCAGTTCTTC | TRBV27 | TRBD2 | TRBJ2-1 | .